This TCR beta chain was profiled in a study of T-cell reconstitution after alpha-beta-depleted transplantation in children. This clonotype appeared many times. This CDR3 has 15 residues. Per germline, CDR1 SGHTA and CDR2 FQGNSA. Trimming removed 5 bases from V and 9 bases from J; junction bases left unmatched: 10. The authors prepared the TCRbeta library with unique molecular identifiers. MiXCR, applied by TCRdb to the PCR reads, yields one record per CDR3 protein. There are approximately 250,000 distinct CDR3 sequences in the sample; approximately 9.9% occur only once, and over 4.5% lies in the top ten.

The receptor was derived from a human donor who donated a stem cell graft to a child with SCID. Sample: PBMCs from the stem cell graft donor, taken from the stem cell graft. The V call is TRBV7-2, the J call TRBJ2-4, with 10 bases identical to TRBD2. CDR3 in DNA: TGTGCCAGCAGCCCCGAAGCGGGGGGGGTGGGCATTCAGTACTTC. This encodes CASSPEAGGVGIQYF.